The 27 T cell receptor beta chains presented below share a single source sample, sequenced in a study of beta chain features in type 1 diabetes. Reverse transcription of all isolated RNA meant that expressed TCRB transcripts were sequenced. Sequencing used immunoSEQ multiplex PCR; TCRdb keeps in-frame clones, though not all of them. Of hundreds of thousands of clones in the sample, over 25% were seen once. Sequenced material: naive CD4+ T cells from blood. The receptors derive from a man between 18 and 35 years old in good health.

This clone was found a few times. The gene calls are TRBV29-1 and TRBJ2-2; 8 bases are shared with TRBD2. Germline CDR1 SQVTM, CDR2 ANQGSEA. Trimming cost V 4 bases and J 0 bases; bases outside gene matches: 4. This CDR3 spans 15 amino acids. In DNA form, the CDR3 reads TGCAGCGTTGCAGAGACTAGCGCGAACACCGGGGAGCTGTTTTTT. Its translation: CSVAETSANTGELFF.

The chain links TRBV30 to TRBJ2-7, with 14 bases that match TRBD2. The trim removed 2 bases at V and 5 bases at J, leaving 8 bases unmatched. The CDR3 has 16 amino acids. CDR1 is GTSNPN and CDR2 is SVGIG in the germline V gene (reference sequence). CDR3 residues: CAWSPGLAGAPDEQYF. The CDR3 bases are TGTGCCTGGAGTCCGGGACTAGCGGGAGCCCCGGACGAGCAGTACTTC.

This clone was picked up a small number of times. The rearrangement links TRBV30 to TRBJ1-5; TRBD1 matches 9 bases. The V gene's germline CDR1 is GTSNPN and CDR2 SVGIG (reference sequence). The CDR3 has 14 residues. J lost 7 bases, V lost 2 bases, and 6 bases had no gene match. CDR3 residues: CAWSRGQGPQPQHF. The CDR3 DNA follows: TGTGCCTGGAGTCGGGGACAGGGACCCCAGCCCCAGCATTTT.

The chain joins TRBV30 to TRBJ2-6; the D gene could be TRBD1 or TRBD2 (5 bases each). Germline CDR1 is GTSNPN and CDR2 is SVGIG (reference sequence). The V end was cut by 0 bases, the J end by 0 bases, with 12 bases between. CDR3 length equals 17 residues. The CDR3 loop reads CAWSVGRTSSGANVLTF. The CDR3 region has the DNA TGTGCCTGGAGTGTGGGACGGACGAGCTCTGGGGCCAACGTCCTGACTTTC.

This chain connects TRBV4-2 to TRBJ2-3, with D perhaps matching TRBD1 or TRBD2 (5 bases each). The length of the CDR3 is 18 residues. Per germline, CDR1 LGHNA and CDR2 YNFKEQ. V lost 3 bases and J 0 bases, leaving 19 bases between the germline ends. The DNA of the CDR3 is TGTGCCAGCAGCCATCAAGGGGCTACGGGGATGAGCACAGATACGCAGTATTTT. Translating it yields CASSHQGATGMSTDTQYF.

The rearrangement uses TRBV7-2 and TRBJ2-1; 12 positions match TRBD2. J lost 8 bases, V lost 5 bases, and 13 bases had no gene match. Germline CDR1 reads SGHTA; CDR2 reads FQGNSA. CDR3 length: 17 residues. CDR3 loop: CASSPRRLAGGPDEQFF. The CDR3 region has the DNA TGTGCCAGCAGCCCACGGAGGCTAGCGGGAGGGCCCGATGAGCAGTTCTTC. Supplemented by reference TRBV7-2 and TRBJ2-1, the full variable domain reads GAGVSQSPSNKVTEKGKDVELRCDPISGHTALYWYRQSLGQGLEFLIYFQGNSAPDKSGLPSDRFSAERTGGSVSTLTIQRTQQEDSAVYLCASSPRRLAGGPDEQFFGPGTRLTVL.

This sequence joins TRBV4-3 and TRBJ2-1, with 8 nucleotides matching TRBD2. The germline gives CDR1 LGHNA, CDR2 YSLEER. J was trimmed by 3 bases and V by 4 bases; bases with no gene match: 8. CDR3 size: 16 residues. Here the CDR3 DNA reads TGCGCCAGCAGCCTCGGGCCGGGACTAGACTACAATGAGCAGTTCTTC. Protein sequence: CASSLGPGLDYNEQFF.

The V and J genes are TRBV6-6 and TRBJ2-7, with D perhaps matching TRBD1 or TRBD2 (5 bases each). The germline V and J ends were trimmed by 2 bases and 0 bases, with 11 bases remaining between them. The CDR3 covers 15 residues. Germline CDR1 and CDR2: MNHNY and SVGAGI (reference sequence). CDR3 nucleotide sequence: TGTGCCAGCAGTTACGGGGGAACGCTCTCCTACGAGCAGTACTTC. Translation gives CASSYGGTLSYEQYF.

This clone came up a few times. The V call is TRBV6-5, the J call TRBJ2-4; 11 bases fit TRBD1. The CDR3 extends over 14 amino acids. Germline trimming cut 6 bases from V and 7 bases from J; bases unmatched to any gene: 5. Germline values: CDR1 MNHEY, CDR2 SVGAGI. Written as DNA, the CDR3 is TGTGCCAGCAGACCCCGGGACAGGGGGAACATTCAGTACTTC. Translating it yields CASRPRDRGNIQYF.

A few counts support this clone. CDR3 DNA: TGTGCCAGCAGCCAAGAAGGTAGCGGGACGGCCAAAAACATTCAGTACTTC. This codes for CASSQEGSGTAKNIQYF. V is TRBV4-2 and J is TRBJ2-4; TRBD2 agrees at 8 bases. The CDR3 extends over 17 amino acids. V gave up 0 bases and J gave up 1 base; unmatched junction bases: 5. Germline CDR1 LGHNA, CDR2 YNFKEQ.

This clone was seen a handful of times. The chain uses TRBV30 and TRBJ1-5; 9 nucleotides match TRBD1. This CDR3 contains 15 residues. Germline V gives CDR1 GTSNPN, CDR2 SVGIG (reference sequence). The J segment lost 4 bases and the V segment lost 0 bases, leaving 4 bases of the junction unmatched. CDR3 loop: CAWSVTGTGNQPQHF. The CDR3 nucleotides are TGTGCCTGGAGTGTAACGGGGACAGGGAATCAGCCCCAGCATTTT.

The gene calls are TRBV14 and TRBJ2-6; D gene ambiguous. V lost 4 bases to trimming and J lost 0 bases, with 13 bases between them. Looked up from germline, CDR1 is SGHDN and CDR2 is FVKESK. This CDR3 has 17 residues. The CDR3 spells CASSPEWKASGANVLTF. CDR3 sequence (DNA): TGTGCCAGCAGCCCAGAATGGAAAGCCTCTGGGGCCAACGTCCTGACTTTC. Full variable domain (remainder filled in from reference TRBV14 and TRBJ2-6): EAGVTQFPSHSVIEKGQTVTLRCDPISGHDNLYWYRRVMGKEIKFLLHFVKESKQDESGMPNNRFLAERTGGTYSTLKVQPAELEDSGVYFCASSPEWKASGANVLTFGAGSRLTVL.

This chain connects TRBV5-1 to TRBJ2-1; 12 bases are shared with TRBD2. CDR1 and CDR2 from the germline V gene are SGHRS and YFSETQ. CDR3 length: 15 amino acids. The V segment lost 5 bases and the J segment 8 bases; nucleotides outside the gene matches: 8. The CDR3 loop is CASSRPPSGRDEQFF. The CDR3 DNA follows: TGCGCCAGCAGTCGCCCGCCTAGCGGGAGGGATGAGCAGTTCTTC.

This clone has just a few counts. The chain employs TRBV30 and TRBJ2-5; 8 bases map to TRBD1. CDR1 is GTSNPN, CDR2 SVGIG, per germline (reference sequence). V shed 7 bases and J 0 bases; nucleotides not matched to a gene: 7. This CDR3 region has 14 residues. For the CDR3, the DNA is TGTGCCTTAACCGGGACAGGAAACCAAGAGACCCAGTACTTC. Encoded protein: CALTGTGNQETQYF.

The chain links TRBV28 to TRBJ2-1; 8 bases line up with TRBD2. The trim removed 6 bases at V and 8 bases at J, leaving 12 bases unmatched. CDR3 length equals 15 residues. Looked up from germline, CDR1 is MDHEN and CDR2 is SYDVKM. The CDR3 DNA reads TGTGCCAGCAGGAACCCGGGACTAGTGATCCATGAGCAGTTCTTC. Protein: CASRNPGLVIHEQFF.

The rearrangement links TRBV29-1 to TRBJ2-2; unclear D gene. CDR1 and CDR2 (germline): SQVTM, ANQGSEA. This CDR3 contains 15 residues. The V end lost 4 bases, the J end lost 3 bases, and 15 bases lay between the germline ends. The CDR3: CSVASHPLDTGELFF. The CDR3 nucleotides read TGCAGCGTTGCCTCTCATCCCTTGGACACCGGGGAGCTGTTTTTT.

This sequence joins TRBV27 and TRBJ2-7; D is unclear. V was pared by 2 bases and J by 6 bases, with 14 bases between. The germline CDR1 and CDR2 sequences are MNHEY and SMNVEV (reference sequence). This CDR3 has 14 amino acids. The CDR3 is CASSLIRTRVEQYF. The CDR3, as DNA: TGTGCCAGCAGTTTAATCCGAACCCGGGTCGAGCAGTACTTC.

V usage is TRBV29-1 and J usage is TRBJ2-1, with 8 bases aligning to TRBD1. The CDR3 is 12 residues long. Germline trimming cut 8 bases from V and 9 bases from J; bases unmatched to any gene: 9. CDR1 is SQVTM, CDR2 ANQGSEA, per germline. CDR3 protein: CSSRSGGREQFF. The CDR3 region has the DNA TGCAGCTCACGCTCAGGGGGCCGTGAGCAGTTCTTC.

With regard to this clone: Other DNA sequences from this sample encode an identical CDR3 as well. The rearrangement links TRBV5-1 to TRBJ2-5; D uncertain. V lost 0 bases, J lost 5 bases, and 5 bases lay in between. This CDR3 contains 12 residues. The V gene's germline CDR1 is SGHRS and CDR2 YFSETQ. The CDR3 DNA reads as TGCGCCAGCAGCTTGGAGGAGGAGACCCAGTACTTC. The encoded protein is CASSLEEETQYF.

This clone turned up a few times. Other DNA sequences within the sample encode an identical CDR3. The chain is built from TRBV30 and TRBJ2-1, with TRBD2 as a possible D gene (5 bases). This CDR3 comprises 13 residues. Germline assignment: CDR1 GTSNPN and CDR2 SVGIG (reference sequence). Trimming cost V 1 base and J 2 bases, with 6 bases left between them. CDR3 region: CAWSGGPYNEQFF. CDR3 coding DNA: TGTGCCTGGAGTGGCGGGCCCTACAATGAGCAGTTCTTC. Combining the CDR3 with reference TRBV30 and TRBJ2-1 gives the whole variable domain SQTIHQWPATLVQPVGSPLSLECTVEGTSNPNLYWYRQAAGRGLQLLFYSVGIGQISSEVPQNLSASRPQDRQFILSSKKLLLSDSGFYLCAWSGGPYNEQFFGPGTRLTVL.

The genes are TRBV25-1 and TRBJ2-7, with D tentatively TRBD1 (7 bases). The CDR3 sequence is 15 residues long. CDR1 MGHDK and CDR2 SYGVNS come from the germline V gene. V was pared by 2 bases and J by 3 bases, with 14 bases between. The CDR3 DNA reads TGTGCCAGCAGTGAAGCGGGACAGAAAATCTACGAGCAGTACTTC. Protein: CASSEAGQKIYEQYF.

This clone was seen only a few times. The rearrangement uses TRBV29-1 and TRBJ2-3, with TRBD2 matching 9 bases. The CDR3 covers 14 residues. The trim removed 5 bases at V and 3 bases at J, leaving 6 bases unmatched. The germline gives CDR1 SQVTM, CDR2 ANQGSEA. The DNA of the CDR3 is TGCAGCGTTTATGGCGGGAGGGGAACAGATACGCAGTATTTT. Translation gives CSVYGGRGTDTQYF.

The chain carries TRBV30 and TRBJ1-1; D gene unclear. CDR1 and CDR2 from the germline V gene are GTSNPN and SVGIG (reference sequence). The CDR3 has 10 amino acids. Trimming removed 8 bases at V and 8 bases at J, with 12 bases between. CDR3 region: CATAGQEAFF. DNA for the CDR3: TGTGCCACCGCGGGCCAAGAAGCTTTCTTT.

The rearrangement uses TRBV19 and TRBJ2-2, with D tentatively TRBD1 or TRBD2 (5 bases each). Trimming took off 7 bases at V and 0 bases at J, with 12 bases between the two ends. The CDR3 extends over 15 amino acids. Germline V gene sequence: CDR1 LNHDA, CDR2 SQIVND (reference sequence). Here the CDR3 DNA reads TGTGCCAGTACACCCGGGACGTCGAACACCGGGGAGCTGTTTTTT. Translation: CASTPGTSNTGELFF.

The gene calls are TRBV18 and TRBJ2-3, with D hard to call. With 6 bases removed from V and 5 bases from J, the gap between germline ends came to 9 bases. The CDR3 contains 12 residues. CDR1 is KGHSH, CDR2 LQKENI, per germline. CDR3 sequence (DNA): TGTGCCAGCTCCCAACTCGGAGATACGCAGTATTTT. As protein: CASSQLGDTQYF. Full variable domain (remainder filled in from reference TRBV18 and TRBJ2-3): NAGVMQNPRHLVRRRGQEARLRCSPMKGHSHVYWYRQLPEEGLKFMVYLQKENIIDESGMPKERFSAEFPKEGPSILRIQQVVRGDSAAYFCASSQLGDTQYFGPGTRLTVL.

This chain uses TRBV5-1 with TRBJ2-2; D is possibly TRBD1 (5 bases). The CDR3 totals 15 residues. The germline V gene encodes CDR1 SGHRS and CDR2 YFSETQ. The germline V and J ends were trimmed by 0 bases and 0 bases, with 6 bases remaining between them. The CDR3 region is CASSLGTTNTGELFF. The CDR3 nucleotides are TGCGCCAGCAGCTTGGGGACAACGAACACCGGGGAGCTGTTTTTT.

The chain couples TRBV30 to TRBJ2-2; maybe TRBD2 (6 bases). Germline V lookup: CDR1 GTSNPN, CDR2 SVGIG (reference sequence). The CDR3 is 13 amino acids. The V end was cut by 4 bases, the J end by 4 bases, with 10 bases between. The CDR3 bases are TGTGCCTGGAATCTAGCGCCCACCGGGGAGCTGTTTTTT. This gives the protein CAWNLAPTGELFF.